A selection of T cell receptor beta chains follows, all from one sample in a study of CD8 T cells in Susac syndrome. TCRdb called the immunoSEQ multiplex PCR reads again in MiXCR, with one record for every CDR3 protein. This sample yields hundreds of thousands of distinct CDR3 sequences, of which nearly 97% are seen a single time; less than 0.095% belongs to the top ten. What was sequenced was CD4+ T cells from PBMCs. Source of these receptors: a human donor with multiple sclerosis. Both conserved end residues are part of each CDR3. D genes are given only for firm matches. Size is omitted from some rows. Given values are once, few, many or a class for expanded clones.

CDR3 DNA: TGTGCCAGCAGTCTTGATGATGGGGAGACCCAGTACTTC
CDR3 protein: CASSLDDGETQYF
V gene: TRBV6-4
D gene: -
clone size: -
J gene: TRBJ2-5

CDR3 DNA: TGCACCAGCAGATCCGGGACCCACACAGATACGCAGTATTTT
CDR3 protein: CTSRSGTHTDTQYF
V gene: TRBV1
D gene: -
clone size: once
J gene: TRBJ2-3

CDR3 DNA: TGTGCCAGCAGCTTGGACTCTGAAGCTTTCTTT
CDR3 protein: CASSLDSEAFF
V gene: TRBV5-4
D gene: -
clone size: once
J gene: TRBJ1-1

CDR3 DNA: TGTGCCAGCAGCCAAACCGGGACTAGCGGGATTAACACCGGGGAGCTGTTTTTT
CDR3 protein: CASSQTGTSGINTGELFF
V gene: TRBV3-1
D gene: TRBD2
clone size: -
J gene: TRBJ2-2

CDR3 DNA: TGCAGCGCTGACCTCACAGATACGCAGTATTTT
CDR3 protein: CSADLTDTQYF
V gene: TRBV29-1
D gene: -
clone size: -
J gene: TRBJ2-3

CDR3 DNA: TGTGCCAGCGGACAAGTTAATTCACCCCTCCACTTT
CDR3 protein: CASGQVNSPLHF
V gene: TRBV9
D gene: -
clone size: -
J gene: TRBJ1-6

CDR3 DNA: TGTGCCTGGGTAGACAGGGTAATTGCAGAGACCCAGTACTTC
CDR3 protein: CAWVDRVIAETQYF
V gene: TRBV30
D gene: TRBD1
clone size: -
J gene: TRBJ2-5

CDR3 DNA: TGTGCCAGCAGCCCTTCGTCTACTCGACCCCTCCACTTT
CDR3 protein: CASSPSSTRPLHF
V gene: TRBV13
D gene: -
clone size: once
J gene: TRBJ1-6

CDR3 DNA: TGTGCCAGCAGCCAAGAGCGACAGGGACAAGAGACCCAGTACTTC
CDR3 protein: CASSQERQGQETQYF
V gene: TRBV4-2
D gene: TRBD1
clone size: -
J gene: TRBJ2-5

CDR3 DNA: TGTGCCAGCAGCTTATCCAGAGACCTCGATACGCAGTATTTT
CDR3 protein: CASSLSRDLDTQYF
V gene: TRBV7-2
D gene: -
clone size: -
J gene: TRBJ2-3

CDR3 DNA: TGTGCCAGCAGCCAGATAAAGGGGTACGAGCAGTACTTC
CDR3 protein: CASSQIKGYEQYF
V gene: TRBV3-1
D gene: -
clone size: -
J gene: TRBJ2-7

CDR3 DNA: TGTGCCAGCGGGTGGGGGTACGAGCAGTACTTC
CDR3 protein: CASGWGYEQYF
V gene: TRBV7-9
D gene: -
clone size: -
J gene: TRBJ2-7

CDR3 DNA: TGTGCCAGCTCACCGACAGGGGAGAACACTGAAGCTTTCTTT
CDR3 protein: CASSPTGENTEAFF
V gene: TRBV18
D gene: TRBD1
clone size: -
J gene: TRBJ1-1

CDR3 DNA: TGTGCCTGGAGTGAGAGCGTATCTGAGCAGTTCTTC
CDR3 protein: CAWSESVSEQFF
V gene: TRBV30
D gene: -
clone size: -
J gene: TRBJ2-1

CDR3 DNA: TGTGCCAGCAGTGATCGCCCACCCCTCCACTTT
CDR3 protein: CASSDRPPLHF
V gene: TRBV2
D gene: -
clone size: -
J gene: TRBJ1-6